This T cell receptor beta chain derives from a study of T cell responses to AZD1222 COVID-19 vaccine. Findings and caveats of the study: Just a handful of AZD1222 recipients tested seropositive at baseline.

Trimming took off 6 bases at V and 4 bases at J, with 18 bases between the two ends. The CDR3 covers 15 residues. Per germline, CDR1 ENHRY and CDR2 SYGVKD. The protocol was immunoSEQ multiplex PCR, while the TCRdb copy is restricted to in-frame clones and leaves out a portion. Among some 150,000 clones, roughly 88% were seen once, and the ten largest hold around 3.5%. On this clone itself: Its antigen remains unknown.

This sequence originates from an adult in good health. The specimen comprised peripheral blood, sampled on day 0 of AZD1222 vaccination. The rearrangement uses TRBV10-3 and TRBJ1-2, with D maybe TRBD1 (5 bases). The CDR3 sequence: CAISLGLAGGYGYTF. The CDR3 bases are TGTGCCATCAGCCTAGGCCTGGCGGGGGGCTATGGCTACACCTTC.